This T cell receptor (beta chain) was sequenced in a study of T cell responses to AZD1222 COVID-19 vaccine. Profiling relied on immunoSEQ multiplex PCR, and the TCRdb table lists in-frame clones only, not all of them. The data show 90,000 to 110,000 clones, 88% seen once. CDR1 and CDR2 (germline): MNHEY, SMNVEV (reference sequence). The CDR3 totals 16 residues. V gave up 3 bases and J gave up 2 bases, with 14 bases separating them. The sequences come from peripheral blood, collected on day 0 of AZD1222 vaccination. The TCR comes from an adult in good health. The rearrangement uses TRBV27 and TRBJ1-3, with unresolved D. CDR3 protein: CASSLGSGLAGNTIYF. CDR3 in DNA: TGTGCCAGCAGTTTGGGTTCCGGGCTCGCTGGAAACACCATATATTTT.